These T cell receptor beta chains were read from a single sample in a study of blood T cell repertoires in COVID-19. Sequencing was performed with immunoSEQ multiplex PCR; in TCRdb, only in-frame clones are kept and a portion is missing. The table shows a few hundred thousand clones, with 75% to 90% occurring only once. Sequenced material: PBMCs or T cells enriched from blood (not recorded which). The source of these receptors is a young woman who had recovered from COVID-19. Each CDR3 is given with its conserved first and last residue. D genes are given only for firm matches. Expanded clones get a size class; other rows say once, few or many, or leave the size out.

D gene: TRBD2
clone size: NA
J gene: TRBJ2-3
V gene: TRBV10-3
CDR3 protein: CAISGGREPAARTDTQYF
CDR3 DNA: TGTGCCATCAGTGGTGGGAGGGAGCCAGCCGCTCGCACAGATACGCAGTATTTT

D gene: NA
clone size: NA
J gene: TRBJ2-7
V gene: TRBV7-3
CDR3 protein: CASSLGQNNEQYF
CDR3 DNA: TGTGCCAGCAGCTTAGGTCAGAACAACGAGCAGTACTTC

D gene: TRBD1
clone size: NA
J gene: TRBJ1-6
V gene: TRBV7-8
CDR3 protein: CASSLGQSYNSPLHF
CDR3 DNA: TGTGCCAGCAGCTTGGGACAGTCCTATAATTCACCCCTCCACTTT

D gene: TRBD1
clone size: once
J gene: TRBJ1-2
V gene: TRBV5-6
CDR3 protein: CASSYFGQGANYGYTF
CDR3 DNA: TGTGCCAGCAGCTACTTCGGACAGGGAGCTAACTATGGCTACACCTTC

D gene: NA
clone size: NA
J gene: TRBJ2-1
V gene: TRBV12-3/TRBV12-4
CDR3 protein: CASSYDTYNEQFF
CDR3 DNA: TGTGCCAGCAGTTACGACACCTACAATGAGCAGTTCTTC

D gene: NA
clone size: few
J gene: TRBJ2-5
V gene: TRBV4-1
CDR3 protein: CASSQGGIQETQYF
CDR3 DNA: TGCGCCAGCAGCCAAGGCGGTATACAAGAGACCCAGTACTTC

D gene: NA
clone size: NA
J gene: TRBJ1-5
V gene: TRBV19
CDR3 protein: CASSIQGYSNQPQHF
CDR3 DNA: TGTGCCAGTAGTATTCAGGGATATAGCAATCAGCCCCAGCATTTT

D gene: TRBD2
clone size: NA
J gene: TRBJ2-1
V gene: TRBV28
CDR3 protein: CASSSILAGDIDEQFF
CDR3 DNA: TGTGCCAGCAGTTCCATACTAGCGGGAGATATCGATGAGCAGTTCTTC

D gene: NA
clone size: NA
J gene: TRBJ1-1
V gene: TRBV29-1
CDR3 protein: CSVLLRGRNTEAFF
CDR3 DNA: TGCAGCGTTTTACTCAGGGGAAGGAACACTGAAGCTTTCTTT

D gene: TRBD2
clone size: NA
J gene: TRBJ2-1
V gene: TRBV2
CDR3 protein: CASRAGLSYNEQFF
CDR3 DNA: TGTGCCAGCAGGGCGGGACTATCCTACAATGAGCAGTTCTTC

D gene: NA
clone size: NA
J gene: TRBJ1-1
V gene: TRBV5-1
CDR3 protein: CASSLAGAGAPNTEAFF
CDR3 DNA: TGCGCCAGCAGCTTGGCCGGGGCAGGGGCCCCCAACACTGAAGCTTTCTTT

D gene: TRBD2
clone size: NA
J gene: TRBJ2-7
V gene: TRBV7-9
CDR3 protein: CASSSIGRAYEQYF
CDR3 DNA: TGTGCCAGCAGTTCTATCGGGAGGGCCTACGAGCAGTACTTC

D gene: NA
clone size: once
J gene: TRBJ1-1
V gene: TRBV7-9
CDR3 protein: CASSLGRPEAFF
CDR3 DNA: TGTGCCAGCAGCCTCGGGAGGCCTGAAGCTTTCTTT

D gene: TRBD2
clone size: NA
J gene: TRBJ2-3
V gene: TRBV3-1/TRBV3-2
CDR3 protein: CASSPTPHHAGADTQYF
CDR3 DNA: TGTGCCAGCAGCCCAACCCCCCATCACGCGGGAGCAGATACGCAGTATTTT

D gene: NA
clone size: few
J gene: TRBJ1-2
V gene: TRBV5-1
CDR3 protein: CASSLSTDLYGYTF
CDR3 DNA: TGCGCCAGCAGCCTGTCGACAGACCTCTATGGCTACACCTTC

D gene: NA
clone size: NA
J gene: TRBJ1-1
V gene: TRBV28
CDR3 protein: CASNLGGPEAFF
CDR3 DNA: TGTGCCAGCAACCTTGGGGGCCCTGAAGCTTTCTTT

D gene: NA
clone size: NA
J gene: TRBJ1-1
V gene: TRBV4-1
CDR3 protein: CASSPIPTLEAFF
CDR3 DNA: TGCGCCAGCAGCCCCATTCCTACGCTCGAAGCTTTCTTT

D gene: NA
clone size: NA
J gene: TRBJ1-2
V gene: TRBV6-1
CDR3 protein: CASSEGRTYGYTF
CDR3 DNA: TGTGCCAGCAGTGAAGGGAGGACTTATGGCTACACCTTC

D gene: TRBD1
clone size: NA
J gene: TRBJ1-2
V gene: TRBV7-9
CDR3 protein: CASSYRGPYGYTF
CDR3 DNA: TGTGCCAGCAGCTACAGGGGCCCCTATGGCTACACCTTC

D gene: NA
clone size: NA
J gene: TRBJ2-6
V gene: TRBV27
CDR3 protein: CASSLRAYGLPGANVLTF
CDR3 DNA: TGTGCCAGCAGTTTGAGAGCTTACGGGTTGCCTGGGGCCAACGTCCTGACTTTC

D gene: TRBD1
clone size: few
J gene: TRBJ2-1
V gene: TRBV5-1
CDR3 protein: CASSSTPSGQGNNEQFF
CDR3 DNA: TGCGCCAGCAGTTCCACTCCCTCGGGACAGGGAAACAATGAGCAGTTCTTC

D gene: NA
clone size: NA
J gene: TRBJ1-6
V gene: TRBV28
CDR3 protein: CASSLGPRTDSPLHF
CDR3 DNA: TGTGCCAGCAGTTTGGGCCCCAGGACAGATTCACCCCTCCACTTT

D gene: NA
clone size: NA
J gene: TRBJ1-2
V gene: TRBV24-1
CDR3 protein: CATSDPGEGNGYTF
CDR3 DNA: TGTGCCACCAGTGATCCGGGGGAGGGGAATGGCTACACCTTC